Below, one T cell receptor (beta chain) is given with its context. Produced via immunoSEQ multiplex PCR; TCRdb's table is partial and in-frame only. The data contain several thousand clones, approximately 82% of them seen just once; the ten biggest clones take up about 3.4%. Stage II-IVA oral cavity squamous cell carcinoma was new and untreated by systemic or radiation therapy. The sample belongs to a study of neoadjuvant anti-PD-1 for oral cavity cancer. CDR1 is SGHAT and CDR2 is FQNNGV in the germline V gene. This CDR3 comprises 14 residues. V was clipped by 4 bases and J by 7 bases; unmatched bases: 7.

The TCR comes from a person aged 35-79 years with oral cavity squamous cell carcinoma. J is TRBJ1-1 and V is TRBV11-2, with 9 bases that match TRBD1. This specimen was PBMCs, taken before nivolumab (anti-PD-1) treatment. CDR3 amino acids: CASSSRQGVGEAFF. DNA for the CDR3: TGTGCCAGCAGCTCACGACAGGGGGTGGGTGAAGCTTTCTTT.